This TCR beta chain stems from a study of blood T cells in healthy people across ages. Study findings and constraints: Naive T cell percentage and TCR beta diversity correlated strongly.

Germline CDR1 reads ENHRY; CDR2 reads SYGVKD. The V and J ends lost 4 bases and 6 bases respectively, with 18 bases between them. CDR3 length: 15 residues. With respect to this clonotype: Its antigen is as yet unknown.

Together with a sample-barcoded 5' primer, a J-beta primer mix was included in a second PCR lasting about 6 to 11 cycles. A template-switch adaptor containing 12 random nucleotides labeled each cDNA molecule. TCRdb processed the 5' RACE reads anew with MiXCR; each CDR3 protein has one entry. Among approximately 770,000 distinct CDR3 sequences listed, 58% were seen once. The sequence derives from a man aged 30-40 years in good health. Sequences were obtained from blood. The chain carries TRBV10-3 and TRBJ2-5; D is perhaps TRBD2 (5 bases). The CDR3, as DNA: TGTGCCATCAGTGGGGAGACCCTAACCGGGAAGACCCAGTACTTC. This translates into CAISGETLTGKTQYF.